This T cell receptor (beta chain) derives from a study of CD8+ T cells in alopecia areata. TCR sequencing used cDNA made by reverse transcription of extracted RNA. TCRdb keeps only in-frame clones here, not all; method: immunoSEQ multiplex PCR. Of 150,000 to 200,000 clones in the sample, 64% are singletons; the top ten hold roughly 1.3%. V lost 6 bases, J lost 6 bases, and 17 bases lay in between. There are 14 residues in the CDR3. Germline V gives CDR1 SQVTM, CDR2 ANQGSEA. Specified treatment: oral pan-JAK inhibitor, 5-10 mg twice daily. Punch biopsies of lesional scalp, plus peripheral blood, were taken from alopecia areata patients. A word on this clone: The antigen is undetermined.

The study's findings and limits: With just one nonresponder, it is still uncertain whether baseline CD8+ expansion relates to response. The study found higher clonality in lesional than normal scalp, especially in alopecia totalis/universalis.

The clonotype originates from a human donor with alopecia areata. Sequenced here: CD4+ T cells sorted from blood, sampled around week 50, from a patient treated with tofacitinib. The V and J genes are TRBV29-1 and TRBJ2-2; D perhaps matches TRBD1 (6 bases). The CDR3 sequence: CSVYTNRVPGELFF. The CDR3 region has the DNA TGCAGCGTCTACACAAACAGGGTTCCCGGGGAGCTGTTTTTT.